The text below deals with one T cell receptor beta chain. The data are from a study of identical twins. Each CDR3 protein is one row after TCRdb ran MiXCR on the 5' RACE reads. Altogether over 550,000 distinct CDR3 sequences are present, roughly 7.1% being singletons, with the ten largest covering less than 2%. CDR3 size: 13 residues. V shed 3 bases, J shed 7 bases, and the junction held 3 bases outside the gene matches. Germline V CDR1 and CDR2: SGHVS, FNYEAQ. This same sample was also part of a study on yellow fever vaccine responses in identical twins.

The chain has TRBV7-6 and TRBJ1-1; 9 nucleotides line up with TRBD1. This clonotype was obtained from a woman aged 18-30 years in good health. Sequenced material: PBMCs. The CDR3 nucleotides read TGTGCCAGCAGCTTCGGACAGGGGATTGAAGCTTTCTTT. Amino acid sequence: CASSFGQGIEAFF.